The entry below describes one TCR beta chain. Its specificity is not known. The data belong to a study of T cells in localized non-small cell lung cancer. Study-wide results and caveats: Adjacent lung exhibited a median of 57 among the 100 most abundant tumor clones. Uninvolved nearby lung showed the greatest T cell clonality, exceeding that found in tumor.

With 5 bases clipped from V and 3 bases from J, the junction kept 12 bases outside the gene matches. CDR3 length equals 16 residues. Germline CDR1 is SGHKS and CDR2 is YYEKEE (reference sequence). The table came from immunoSEQ multiplex PCR; TCRdb's copy has only in-frame clones and leaves some out. The sample lists 20,000 to 25,000 clones; about 90% were seen once. This chain uses TRBV5-5 with TRBJ2-7; 9 bases are a match to TRBD2. The clonotype was recovered from a male donor aged 60 or older with stage I squamous cell lung carcinoma. Specimen: peripheral blood, collected before any cancer treatment. The CDR3 sequence is CASSSGGTPLIYEQYF. CDR3 nucleotides: TGTGCCAGCAGTAGCGGGGGAACGCCCCTTATCTACGAGCAGTACTTC.